This T cell receptor (beta chain) stems from a study of CD8 T cells in Susac syndrome. Study overall: Of the sequenced Susac syndrome patients, six had active disease and 8 or 9 were in remission.

The study, taken as a whole, reports: The Susac syndrome CD4+ T cell repertoires displayed no clonal expansion.

V shed 0 bases and J shed 5 bases, with 16 bases lying between them. The CDR3 has 15 residues. Germline V gene data show CDR1 as DFQATT and CDR2 as SNEGSKA (reference sequence). TEMRA cells were enriched by FACS, and CD4+ and CD8+ T cells were negatively isolated. 0.5 to 1 ug RNA was reverse transcribed with random hexamers. Amplification of TCR beta CDR3 across 54 Vbeta and 13 Jbeta was performed with immunoSEQ multiplex PCR. TCRdb reanalysed the immunoSEQ multiplex PCR reads using MiXCR and keeps one entry per CDR3 protein. The sample records 160,000 or so distinct CDR3 sequences, about 95% being singletons. A remark on this clonotype: Antigen: not known.

The clonotype was recovered from a human donor with Susac syndrome. Sequencing was performed on CD4+ T cells from PBMCs. This chain uses TRBV20-1 with TRBJ2-5; maybe TRBD2 (6 bases). CDR3 DNA sequence: TGCAGTGCTAGAGATCAGGGACTCGCCACGGAGACCCAGTACTTC. Its protein product is CSARDQGLATETQYF.